This is a list of T cell receptor beta chains from one sample in a study of blood T cells in healthy people across ages. From the 5' RACE reads, TCRdb called clonotypes with MiXCR, one entry per CDR3 protein. The table records around 750,000 distinct CDR3 sequences, about 53% of them present only once. The material sequenced was blood. The receptors stem from a man older than 75 in good health. Each CDR3 is given with its conserved first and last residue. A D gene is named only where the DNA matches it firmly. Not all rows give a size; the values are once, few, many and, for expanded clones, a class.

size	D	V	J	DNA	CDR3
few	.	TRBV9	TRBJ2-5	TGTGCCAGCAGCGTAGGTCGGACGGAACAAGAGACCCAGTACTTC	CASSVGRTEQETQYF
few	TRBD1	TRBV29-1	TRBJ2-7	TGCAGCGTTGGGGGACAGGGGAACTACGAGCAGTACTTC	CSVGGQGNYEQYF
.	.	TRBV24-1	TRBJ1-2	TGTGCCACCAGTGAGACCCCAGACGGGAGCGGCTACACCTTC	CATSETPDGSGYTF
few	.	TRBV6-6	TRBJ1-6	TGTGCCAGCAGTTACGTCTCGGGGAATTCACCCCTCCACTTT	CASSYVSGNSPLHF
.	TRBD2	TRBV27	TRBJ2-7	TGTGCCAGCAGTTTATCTACGTGGGCTCAGGGGACTAGCTCCTACGAGCAGTACTTC	CASSLSTWAQGTSSYEQYF
.	TRBD1	TRBV2	TRBJ2-7	TGTGCCAGCAGGCTTCAGGGGGATAGTTCCTACGAGCAGTACTTC	CASRLQGDSSYEQYF
.	TRBD1	TRBV29-1	TRBJ1-2	TGCAGCGGCGGGGACAGGGTCTCTGGCTACACCTTC	CSGGDRVSGYTF
many	.	TRBV29-1	TRBJ2-7	TGCAGCGTTACTAGCTTGTGGGGTGAAAGCGAGCAGTACTTC	CSVTSLWGESEQYF
few	TRBD1	TRBV5-1	TRBJ2-6	TGCGCCAGCAGCTTGGAGGGGGCAAAGGCTGGGGCCAACGTCCTGACTTTC	CASSLEGAKAGANVLTF
few	TRBD2	TRBV29-1	TRBJ2-1	TGCAGCGTTGTGCCCGGGACTAGCGGAAATGAGCAGTTCTTC	CSVVPGTSGNEQFF